This T cell receptor beta chain was profiled in a study of blood T cell repertoires in COVID-19. Across the study: The United States, Italy and Spain provided the acute and convalescent COVID-19 samples.

Assignment of participants to cohorts was predicated upon participant-reported clinical history. The CDR3 sequence is 11 residues long. The V end lost 3 bases, the J end lost 16 bases, and 12 bases lay between the germline ends. Germline CDR1 is KGHSH and CDR2 is LQKENI. As processed by the authors: Scientists estimated how many nucleated cells there were by amplifying reference gene primers. The assay was immunoSEQ multiplex PCR, and TCRdb's table has in-frame clones only and misses some. V, J and clone size reflect that table, while D and trimming were determined from the DNA. The sample includes around 310,000 clones, over 75% of them seen just once.

The sequencing sample was made of PBMCs or T cells enriched from blood (not recorded which). The receptor was isolated from a man aged 30 to 39 who had recovered from COVID-19. V usage is TRBV18 and J usage is TRBJ1-4; D not resolved. CDR3 nucleotides: TGTGCCAGCTCACCGGGCCGCGTACCGTTTTTT. This encodes CASSPGRVPFF.